This record covers a single T cell receptor (beta chain). This entry is derived from a study of blood T cell repertoires in COVID-19. TCRdb's table, derived via immunoSEQ multiplex PCR, lists solely in-frame clones and lacks some. The sample shows around 150,000 clones, roughly 81% of them seen only once. Germline CDR1 and CDR2: SGHKS and YYEKEE (reference sequence). V lost 0 bases to trimming and J lost 7 bases, with 14 bases between them. This CDR3 has 15 amino acids. The chain joins TRBV5-5 to TRBJ1-5; D is possibly TRBD1 (6 bases). Specimen: peripheral blood. The sequence derives from a woman aged 55-70 years with COVID-19, enrolled during active disease. The CDR3 region has the DNA TGTGCCAGCAGCTTGGGCCAGGGGCTTGGGCAGCCCCAGCATTTT. This codes for CASSLGQGLGQPQHF.